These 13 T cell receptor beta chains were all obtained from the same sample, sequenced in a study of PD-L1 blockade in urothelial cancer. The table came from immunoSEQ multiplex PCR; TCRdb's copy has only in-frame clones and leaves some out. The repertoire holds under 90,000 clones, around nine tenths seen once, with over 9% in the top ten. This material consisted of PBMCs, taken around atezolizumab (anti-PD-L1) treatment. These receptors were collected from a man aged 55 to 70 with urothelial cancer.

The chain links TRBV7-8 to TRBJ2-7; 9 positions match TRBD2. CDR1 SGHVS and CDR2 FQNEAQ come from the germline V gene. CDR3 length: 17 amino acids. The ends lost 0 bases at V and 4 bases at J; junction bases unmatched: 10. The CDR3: CASSLAPIAGEGYEQYF. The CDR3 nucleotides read TGTGCCAGCAGCTTAGCCCCCATAGCGGGAGAGGGGTACGAGCAGTACTTC.

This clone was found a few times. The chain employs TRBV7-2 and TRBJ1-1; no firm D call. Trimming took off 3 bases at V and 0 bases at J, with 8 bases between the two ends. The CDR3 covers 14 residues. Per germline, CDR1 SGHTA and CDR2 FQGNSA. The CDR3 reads CASSFAGLNTEAFF. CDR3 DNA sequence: TGTGCCAGCAGCTTCGCGGGGTTGAACACTGAAGCTTTCTTT.

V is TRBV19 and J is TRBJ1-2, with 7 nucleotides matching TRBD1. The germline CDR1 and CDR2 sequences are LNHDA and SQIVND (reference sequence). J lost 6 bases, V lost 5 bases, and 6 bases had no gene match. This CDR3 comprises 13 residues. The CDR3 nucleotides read TGTGCCAGTAGTGAGCGACAGGGAAATGGCTACACCTTC. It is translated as CASSERQGNGYTF.

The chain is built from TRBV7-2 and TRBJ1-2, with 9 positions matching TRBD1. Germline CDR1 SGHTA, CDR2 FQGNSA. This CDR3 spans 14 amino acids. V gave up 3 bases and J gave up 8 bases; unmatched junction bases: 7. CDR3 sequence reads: CASSFRDRDGGYTF. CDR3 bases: TGTGCCAGCAGCTTCCGGGACAGGGACGGCGGCTACACCTTC.

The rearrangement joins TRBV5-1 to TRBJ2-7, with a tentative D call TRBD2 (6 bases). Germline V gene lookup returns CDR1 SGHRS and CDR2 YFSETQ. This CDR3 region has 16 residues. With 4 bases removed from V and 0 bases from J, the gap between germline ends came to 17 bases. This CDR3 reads CASSPSSGGSSYEQYF. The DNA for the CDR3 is TGCGCCAGCAGCCCTTCAAGTGGGGGGTCCTCCTACGAGCAGTACTTC.

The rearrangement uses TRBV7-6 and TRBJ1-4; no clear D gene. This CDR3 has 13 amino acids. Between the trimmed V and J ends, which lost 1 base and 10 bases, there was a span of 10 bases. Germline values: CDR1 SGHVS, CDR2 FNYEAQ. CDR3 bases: TGTGCCAGCAGCTTAGTTCAGGAGGGAAAACTGTTTTTT. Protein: CASSLVQEGKLFF.

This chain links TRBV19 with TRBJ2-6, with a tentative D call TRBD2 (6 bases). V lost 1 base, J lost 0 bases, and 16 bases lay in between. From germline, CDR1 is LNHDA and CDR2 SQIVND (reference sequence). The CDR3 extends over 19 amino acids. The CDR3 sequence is CASSIASGTASSGANVLTF. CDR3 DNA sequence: TGTGCCAGTAGTATAGCGTCCGGGACTGCCTCCTCTGGGGCCAACGTCCTGACTTTC.

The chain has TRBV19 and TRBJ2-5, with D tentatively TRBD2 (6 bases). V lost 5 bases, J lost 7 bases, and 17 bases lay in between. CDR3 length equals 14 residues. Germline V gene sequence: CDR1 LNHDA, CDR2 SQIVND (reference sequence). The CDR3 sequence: CASSSGLLLGTQYF. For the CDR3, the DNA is TGTGCCAGTAGTTCGGGACTTCTACTGGGGACCCAGTACTTC.

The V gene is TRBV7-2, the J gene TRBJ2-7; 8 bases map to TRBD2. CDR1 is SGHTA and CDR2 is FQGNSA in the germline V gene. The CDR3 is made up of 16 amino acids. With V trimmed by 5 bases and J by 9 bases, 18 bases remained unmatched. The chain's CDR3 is CASSRGGGEKGRVQYF. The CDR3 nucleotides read TGTGCCAGCAGCCGGGGGGGAGGGGAAAAGGGGAGGGTGCAGTACTTC.

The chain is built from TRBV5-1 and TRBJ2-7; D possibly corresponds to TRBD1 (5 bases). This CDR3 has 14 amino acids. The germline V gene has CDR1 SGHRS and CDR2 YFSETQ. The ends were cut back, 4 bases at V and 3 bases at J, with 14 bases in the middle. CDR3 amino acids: CASSRSQGNYEQYF. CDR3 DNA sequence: TGCGCCAGCAGCCGCAGCCAGGGTAACTACGAGCAGTACTTC.

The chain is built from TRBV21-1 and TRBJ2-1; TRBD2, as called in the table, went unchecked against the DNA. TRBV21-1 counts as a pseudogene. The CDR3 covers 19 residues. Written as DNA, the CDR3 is TGTGCCAGCAGCAACTCGGTGCTAGCGGGGGATGGCTCCTACAATGAGCAGTTCTTC. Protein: CASSNSVLAGDGSYNEQFF.

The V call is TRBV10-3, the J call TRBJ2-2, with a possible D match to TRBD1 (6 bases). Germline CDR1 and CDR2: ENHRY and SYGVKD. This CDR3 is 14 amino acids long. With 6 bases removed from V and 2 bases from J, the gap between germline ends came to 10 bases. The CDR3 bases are TGTGCCATCAGAGCGGACAGTAACACCGGGGAGCTGTTTTTT. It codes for CAIRADSNTGELFF.

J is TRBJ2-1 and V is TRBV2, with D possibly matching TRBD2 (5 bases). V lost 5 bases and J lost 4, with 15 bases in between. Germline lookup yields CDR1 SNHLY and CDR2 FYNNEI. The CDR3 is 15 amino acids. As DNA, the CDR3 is TGTGCCAGCAGTCCCCGGGGAAGCGGTTACAATGAGCAGTTCTTC. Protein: CASSPRGSGYNEQFF.